This T cell receptor (beta chain) emerged from a study of CD8 T cells in Susac syndrome. In germline, CDR1 is SGHDN, CDR2 FVKESK. The CDR3 contains 16 residues. V was shortened by 0 bases and J by 7 bases, with 15 bases between the two germline ends. From blood CD8+ and CD4+ T cells, TCR beta sequences were generated. The study used healthy donors as controls matched for age and sex. The CD8+ and CD4+ T cells were isolated magnetically using a negative isolation approach, whereas the TEMRA cells were enriched by FACS. RNA, at roughly 0.45 to 1 ug, was reverse transcribed with random hexamers. Coverage of TCR beta CDR3 amplification by immunoSEQ multiplex PCR extended to 54 Vbeta and 13 Jbeta. TCRdb itself ran the immunoSEQ multiplex PCR reads through MiXCR, one entry per CDR3 protein. The repertoire holds over 95,000 distinct CDR3 sequences, with about 93% as singletons.

Sequencing used CD4+ T cells from PBMCs. The source of this sequence is a human donor in good health. The chain joins TRBV14 to TRBJ2-2; D is possibly TRBD2 (5 bases). The CDR3 coding sequence is TGTGCCAGCAGCCAAGACCCGAGGGCCAGACACGGGGAGCTGTTTTTT. This sequence encodes CASSQDPRARHGELFF.